The rows below give T cell receptor beta chains drawn from one sample of a study of blood T cell repertoires in COVID-19. The data were produced by immunoSEQ multiplex PCR, yet TCRdb's version contains in-frame clones alone and is incomplete. In the table there are 190,000 or so clones, roughly 89% of which are singletons. The source material was PBMCs or T cells enriched from blood (not recorded which). The source is a man younger than 30 with acute COVID-19. CDR3s include the opening cysteine and the closing phenylalanine or tryptophan. A D gene is named only where the DNA matches it firmly. The size of a clone is reported for some rows only, either as once, few or many, or as a class for expanded clones.

cdr3_nt	cdr3_aa	d_call	v_call	clone_size	j_call
TGTGCCAGCAGTCCGAACAGTGAGAAAAACATTCAGTACTTC	CASSPNSEKNIQYF	.	TRBV27	once	TRBJ2-4
TGTGCCAGTTGCCGACTGCAAAGCTCCTACGAGCAGTACTTC	CASCRLQSSYEQYF	.	TRBV2	.	TRBJ2-7
TGTGCCTTTGCCAGGGATACCTACGAGCAGTACTTC	CAFARDTYEQYF	.	TRBV30	.	TRBJ2-7
TGCAGCGCAGGTCCGGGGGGCTCCTCCACTGAAGCTTTCTTT	CSAGPGGSSTEAFF	.	TRBV29-1	once	TRBJ1-1
TGTGCTAGTGGCCTAACAGGGGGTCGGAACACTGAAGCTTTCTTT	CASGLTGGRNTEAFF	TRBD1	TRBV12-5	once	TRBJ1-1
TGTGCCAGTAGTGCCGAATGGGCCCGAAACACTGAAGCTTTCTTT	CASSAEWARNTEAFF	.	TRBV19	.	TRBJ1-1
TGTGCCAGCTCACCACCGTCCCAGGGCTCAAACACTGAAGCTTTCTTT	CASSPPSQGSNTEAFF	.	TRBV18	once	TRBJ1-1
TGCGCCAGCAGTTTAGTAGAACTCTCTAACTATGGCTACACCTTC	CASSLVELSNYGYTF	.	TRBV5-1	once	TRBJ1-2
TGTGCCAGCAGTGATTCACTGGGACAGGGAACAGATACGCAGTATTTT	CASSDSLGQGTDTQYF	TRBD1	TRBV25-1	.	TRBJ2-3
TGTGCCAGCAGTGAGTGGACACTTCAGTACTTC	CASSEWTLQYF	.	TRBV2	once	TRBJ2-4
TGTGCCAGCACTCGATACGCCGGAAAACTGTTTTTT	CASTRYAGKLFF	.	TRBV28	.	TRBJ1-4
TGTGCCAGCATCGCCAGGAACACTGAAGCTTTCTTT	CASIARNTEAFF	.	TRBV6-5	.	TRBJ1-1
TGTGCCAGCAGCCCGAGACAGCGACAACTGATGAACACTGAAGCTTTCTTT	CASSPRQRQLMNTEAFF	.	TRBV7-8	.	TRBJ1-1
TGTGCCAGCTCAGGACAGGGGGGAGAGACCCAGTACTTC	CASSGQGGETQYF	TRBD1	TRBV18	.	TRBJ2-5
TGTGCCACCAGTAGGACTAGCGGGAGTTCCTACAATGAGCAGTTCTTC	CATSRTSGSSYNEQFF	TRBD2	TRBV24-1	.	TRBJ2-1
TGTGCCAGCAGCTTAGCCGGGACAGGGTACGAGCAGTACTTC	CASSLAGTGYEQYF	TRBD1	TRBV7-9	.	TRBJ2-7
TGTGCCAGCAGTCCGAGGACAGGTGAAGCTTTCTTT	CASSPRTGEAFF	TRBD1	TRBV12-3/TRBV12-4	.	TRBJ1-1